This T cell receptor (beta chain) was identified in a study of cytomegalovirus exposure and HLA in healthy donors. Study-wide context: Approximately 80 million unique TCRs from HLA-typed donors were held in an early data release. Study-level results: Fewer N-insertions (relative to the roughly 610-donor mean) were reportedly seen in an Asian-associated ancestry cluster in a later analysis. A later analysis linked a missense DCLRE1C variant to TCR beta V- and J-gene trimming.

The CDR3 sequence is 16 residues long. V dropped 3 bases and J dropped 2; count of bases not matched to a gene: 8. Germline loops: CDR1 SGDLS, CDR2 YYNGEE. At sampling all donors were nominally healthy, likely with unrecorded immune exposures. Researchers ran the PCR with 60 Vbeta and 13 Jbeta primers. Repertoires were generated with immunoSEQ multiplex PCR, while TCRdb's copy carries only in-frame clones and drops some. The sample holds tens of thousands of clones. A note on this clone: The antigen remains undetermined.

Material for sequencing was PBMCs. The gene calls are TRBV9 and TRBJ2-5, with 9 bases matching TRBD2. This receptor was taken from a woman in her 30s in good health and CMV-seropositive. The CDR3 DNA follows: TGTGCCAGCAGCGACTCGGCGGGAGGGCCGCAAGAGACCCAGTACTTC. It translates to CASSDSAGGPQETQYF.